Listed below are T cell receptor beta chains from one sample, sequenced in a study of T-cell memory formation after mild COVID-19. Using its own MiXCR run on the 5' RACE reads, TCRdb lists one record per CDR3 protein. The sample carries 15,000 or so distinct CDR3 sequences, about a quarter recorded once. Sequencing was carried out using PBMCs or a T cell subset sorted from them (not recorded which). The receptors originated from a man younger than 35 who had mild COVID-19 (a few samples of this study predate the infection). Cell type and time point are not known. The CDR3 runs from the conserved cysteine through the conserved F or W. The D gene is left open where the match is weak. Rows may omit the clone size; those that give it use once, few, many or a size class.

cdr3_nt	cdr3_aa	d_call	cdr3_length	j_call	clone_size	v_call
TGTGCCACCCAACCGACAGTGAACACCGGGGAGCTGTTTTTT	CATQPTVNTGELFF	.	14	TRBJ2-2	many	TRBV15
TGTGCCAGCAGTTTAGACCCAGCGGGGGGGCCCGATACGCAGTATTTT	CASSLDPAGGPDTQYF	TRBD2	16	TRBJ2-3	many	TRBV27
TGTGCCAGCAGTTACTCGAACAGGGGCTGGGGCTACACCTTC	CASSYSNRGWGYTF	TRBD1	14	TRBJ1-2	few	TRBV6-5
TGCAGTGCTAGACCTAGCGGGAAAGAGACCCAGTACTTC	CSARPSGKETQYF	TRBD2	13	TRBJ2-5	.	TRBV20-1
TGCAGTGCAAGCGATCTGAACACCGGGGAGCTGTTTTTT	CSASDLNTGELFF	.	13	TRBJ2-2	many	TRBV20-1
TGTGCCAGCAGCTTAGGGACTAGCGGCTACAATGAGCAGTTCTTC	CASSLGTSGYNEQFF	TRBD2	15	TRBJ2-1	many	TRBV7-9
TGTGCCAGCACCCTATGGGGACAGGTTCATCAGCCCCAGCATTTT	CASTLWGQVHQPQHF	TRBD1	15	TRBJ1-5	.	TRBV7-8
TGTGCCAGCAGTATAGGGTGGCGCTCACCCCTCCACTTT	CASSIGWRSPLHF	.	13	TRBJ1-6	many	TRBV7-9
TGTGCCACCAGTGATGCAGCACAGGGAACCACAGATACGCAGTATTTT	CATSDAAQGTTDTQYF	.	16	TRBJ2-3	.	TRBV24-1
TGTGCCAGCAGCTTTCAGGGTATGAGCACAGATACGCAGTATTTT	CASSFQGMSTDTQYF	.	15	TRBJ2-3	many	TRBV7-3
TGCGCCAGCAGCCCCTTACTAGCGGATCAAGATACGCAGTATTTT	CASSPLLADQDTQYF	TRBD2	15	TRBJ2-3	many	TRBV5-1
TGTGCCAGCAGTTACTCAGATACGCAGTATTTT	CASSYSDTQYF	.	11	TRBJ2-3	many	TRBV6-5
TGTGCCAGCAGTTACTCTATCTTTTACACCGGGGAGCTGTTTTTT	CASSYSIFYTGELFF	.	15	TRBJ2-2	many	TRBV6-5
TGTGCCAGCAGCTCACCCCACAGGGGGCTAGAGGAGACCCAGTACTTC	CASSSPHRGLEETQYF	TRBD1	16	TRBJ2-5	many	TRBV6-5
TGTGCCAGCAGTGGTCCCAACTGGGGGGACCTCTTGGTAGATGAGCAGTACTTC	CASSGPNWGDLLVDEQYF	.	18	TRBJ2-7	many	TRBV2
TGTGCCACCAGTGCGTCGACTACCAGCACAGATACGCAGTATTTT	CATSASTTSTDTQYF	.	15	TRBJ2-3	many	TRBV24-1
TGCGCCAGCAGTTTAAGGGGGGGCTTCTATGGCTACACCTTC	CASSLRGGFYGYTF	.	14	TRBJ1-2	many	TRBV5-1
TGTGCCAGCAGTTACTCATGGGCGGTGGGGAACACTGAAGCTTTCTTT	CASSYSWAVGNTEAFF	.	16	TRBJ1-1	many	TRBV6-5
TGTGCCAGCAGCCCCAGCCTGGGACTAGGATCCAATGAGCAGTTCTTC	CASSPSLGLGSNEQFF	TRBD2	16	TRBJ2-1	.	TRBV11-2
TGTGCCAGCAACCAACTAGTTACCACCGGGGAGCTGTTTTTT	CASNQLVTTGELFF	.	14	TRBJ2-2	many	TRBV28
TGTGCCAGCAGCTCGGGACAGGGGGCTTTTCAGCCCCAGCATTTT	CASSSGQGAFQPQHF	TRBD1	15	TRBJ1-5	many	TRBV7-6
TGCAGTGCTAGCTTGGACAGGGTCCCGGATGGCTACACCTTC	CSASLDRVPDGYTF	TRBD1	14	TRBJ1-2	.	TRBV20-1
TGTGCCAGCAGCTTAGTCCGAATATATACGCAGTATTTT	CASSLVRIYTQYF	.	13	TRBJ2-3	many	TRBV7-2
TGTGCCACCAGCAGTACAGGGGGCTGGGAGACCCAGTACTTC	CATSSTGGWETQYF	TRBD1	14	TRBJ2-5	.	TRBV15
TGTGCCAGCAGTGAATTGACAGGGGGCTTCACCGGGGAGCTGTTTTTT	CASSELTGGFTGELFF	TRBD1	16	TRBJ2-2	many	TRBV25-1
TGTGCCAGCAGTCGACTAGCGGTCTCCTACAATGAGCAGTTCTTC	CASSRLAVSYNEQFF	TRBD2	15	TRBJ2-1	.	TRBV6-5
TGTGCCATCAGTGAGTCGGGCCGGGACCAAGAGACCCAGTACTTC	CAISESGRDQETQYF	.	15	TRBJ2-5	many	TRBV10-3
TGTGCCTGGACCGGTCGGCGGGACTCTGCCTACGAGCAGTACTTC	CAWTGRRDSAYEQYF	.	15	TRBJ2-7	.	TRBV30
TGTGCCAGCACCGTAGGGTACGAGCAGTACTTC	CASTVGYEQYF	.	11	TRBJ2-7	few	TRBV2
TGTGCCAGCAGCGGCGTCATCATGAACACTGAAGCTTTCTTT	CASSGVIMNTEAFF	.	14	TRBJ1-1	many	TRBV6-1
TGTGCCAGTAGTATGGTGTCGGGGGACGAACATACGCAGTATTTT	CASSMVSGDEHTQYF	.	15	TRBJ2-3	many	TRBV19
TGCGCCAGCAGCCAAGTAGGAGGGGGCTACACCTTC	CASSQVGGGYTF	.	12	TRBJ1-2	many	TRBV4-1
TGCAGTGCTAGACCCGCCCTTCGTTTGGGGGACTTTAACTCTGGGGCCAACGTCCTGACTTTC	CSARPALRLGDFNSGANVLTF	.	21	TRBJ2-6	.	TRBV20-1
TGTGCCAGCAGTTCCACCAACCGGGAGCTGTTTTTT	CASSSTNRELFF	.	12	TRBJ2-2	many	TRBV6-2/TRBV6-3
TGTGCCAGCAGCTTAGGGCACAGGGGGCTAGGTCAGCCCCAGCATTTT	CASSLGHRGLGQPQHF	TRBD1	16	TRBJ1-5	once	TRBV7-2
TGTGCCAGCAGCTTAAATTCGGTTTGGGATGAGCAGTTCTTC	CASSLNSVWDEQFF	.	14	TRBJ2-1	.	TRBV7-3
TGTGCCAGCAGCGGCGGACAGGGGGTCTACAATGAGCAGTTCTTC	CASSGGQGVYNEQFF	TRBD1	15	TRBJ2-1	many	TRBV9
TGTGCCAGCAGTTTACGGCTAGCCAGCTACAATGAGCAGTTCTTC	CASSLRLASYNEQFF	.	15	TRBJ2-1	many	TRBV12-3/TRBV12-4
TGTGCCACCTACCGGGACAGAGGGGGGGGTGAGCAGTTCTTC	CATYRDRGGGEQFF	.	14	TRBJ2-1	.	TRBV6-1
TGCAGTGCTAGACTAGCGGGGAACAATGAGCAGTTCTTC	CSARLAGNNEQFF	TRBD2	13	TRBJ2-1	many	TRBV20-1
TGTGCCAGCAGCTTAGAAGTCAGCTCCCAAGAGCAGTTCTTC	CASSLEVSSQEQFF	.	14	TRBJ2-1	.	TRBV7-9
TGTGCCAGCAGCACGGTAGCGGGGGGTACGGCAGATACGCAGTATTTT	CASSTVAGGTADTQYF	TRBD2	16	TRBJ2-3	.	TRBV11-2
TGCAGCGTTGAATCCTTAGAGACCCAGTACTTC	CSVESLETQYF	.	11	TRBJ2-5	.	TRBV29-1